This TCR beta chain was sequenced during a study of human T cells and chemical hapten exposure. Regarding time point: patch test 3, about 24 weeks after DPC sensitization. The sample's treatment: therapeutic diphenylcyclopropenone sensitization with weekly scalp DPC. TCRdb called the RACE reads again in MiXCR, with one record for every CDR3 protein. The data hold roughly 200,000 distinct CDR3 sequences, with 20% to 25% observed a single time. CDR1 is DFQATT, CDR2 SNEGSKA, per germline (reference sequence). The CDR3 consists of 13 residues. V lost 3 bases to trimming and J lost 3 bases, with 9 bases between them.

This receptor was taken from a woman aged 40 to 50 with alopecia areata. Some clones in this sample may be carry-over from other donors' samples. This chain links TRBV20-1 with TRBJ1-5; D gene unclear. The sample in question was whole blood, obtained in connection with sensitization to the hapten diphenylcyclopropenone (DPC). CDR3 DNA sequence: TGCAGTGCTAGCCCGGCCTCCAATCAGCCCCAGCATTTT. It encodes CSASPASNQPQHF.